This T cell receptor (beta chain) was recorded in a study of shared clonotypes between healthy human individuals (dated by TCRdb to 2020 to 2021). A note on the overall study: The cohort included a few men and a couple of women between 18 and 49 years of age. For each donor, CD4 naive and CD4 memory were each given three plates, CD8 naive was given two plates, and CD8 memory was given one plate. The study deeply sequenced blood TCR repertoires of five healthy adults to estimate repertoire size and the extent of clonotype sharing between individuals. Per donor, leukapheresis produced somewhere between about 0.8 and 9.5 billion PBMCs. To increase sequencing depth and limit assay-specific biases, TCR repertoire library preparation and sequencing were carried out by different laboratories using diverse techniques.

Worth noting for this clone: Its specific antigen is unknown. No much larger clone is present one base from it, and per-base qualities are unavailable.

CD8 naive samples were obtained by positive selection for CCR7 among CD45RO-negative cells, yielding a CD45RA+CCR7+ population from which TemRA cells were excluded. The donors were healthy, HIV-negative adults with no recently reported acute infections or vaccinations. Only Caucasian adults living in Nashville, Tennessee, USA were represented among the donors. Blood was collected by leukapheresis, and PBMCs were isolated by Ficoll-Histopaque density gradient centrifugation and then cryopreserved in liquid nitrogen vapor phase. Analytical flow cytometry was used to check the purity and quantity of every magnetically sorted T cell population. Genomic DNA was isolated from every sorted fraction and measured by UV absorbance on a Nanodrop 2000c. Summary of the overall study and its limitations: Compared with non-shared clonotypes, the clonotypes found in all four sorted-subset donors had higher generation probabilities. Sharing across four donors was observed for approximately 5% of naive CD4, around 3.5% of naive CD8, over 2% of memory CD4, and around 0.44% of memory CD8 clonotypes. Rarefaction of sorted-subset datasets indicated incomplete sequencing despite the large sequencing depth. Estimated clonotype richness was generally larger for naive than for memory subsets. Sampling was limited to blood, and TCR repertoires in tissue likely differ from TCR repertoires in blood. Because the study included only a small number of donors, the genetic and exposure-history diversity represented was limited. Based on pairwise subsampling, the degree of clonotype sharing among donors was expected to be affected by sequencing depth.

Using the deep immunoSEQ assay, multiplex PCR amplified TCR CDR3 regions from genomic DNA. Extracted genomic DNA from each cell subset was distributed evenly across all wells of several immunoSEQ 96-well plates, and each plate was treated as a replicate. For sorted subsets, around 0.2 ug of genomic DNA, equivalent to some 30,000 T cell genomes, went into each replicate PCR. The purified libraries were quantified using a Qubit 3.0 fluorometer, sized with a Bioanalyzer 2100, and then quantified again using the KAPA Library Quantification kit. Every immunoSEQ 96-well plate was sequenced on a dedicated single-read 150-cycle Illumina NextSeq 550 flow cell. Processing in the source paper ran as follows. Because the immunoSEQ output held only junctional sequences and lacked quality scores, the filtering could not match the filtering applied to full-length reads. To assign V/J genes and CDR3, sequences were annotated using PyIR, a Python wrapper for IgBLAST v1.9, with IMGT germline references. Any read was removed if the V/J assignment was weak (E-value above 1e-6), the CDR3 was missing, or the read contained stop codons, out-of-frame junctions, or ambiguous translated residues. V3J clonotypes were defined as sequences sharing an identical inferred V gene, J gene, and CDR3 amino acid sequence. Percentage overlap between repertoires was computed as shared unique clonotypes divided by the size of the smaller repertoire. Richness of each repertoire was evaluated using RTK rarefaction, the Chao1 estimator, and Recon v2.1 estimates of unobserved clonotypes. Generation probabilities were computed with OLGA for all TCRbeta clonotypes obtained by the gDNA method from several donors. Entries here come from immuneACCESS through TCRdb and include only in-frame sequences with V and J called. Some clones fail to appear in such tables; in the studies checked, an unresolved V gene covers under half of the shortfall, and the cause of the remainder is unknown. For V, J and clone size, that table is used; D and trimming come from the DNA. The sample profile shows 550,000 to 650,000 clones; 95% to 96% of them were found once. Less than 0.13% of the sample belongs to the ten largest clones.

The germline V gene sets CDR1 to SGDLS and CDR2 to YYNGEE. The CDR3, from cysteine to phenylalanine, totals 14 residues. Only the CDR3 part of the read is kept: 42 bases, read in frame from the first base. V and J are truncated by 2 bases and 4 bases respectively, leaving an intervening sequence of 11 bases. Sequenced input: naive CD8+ T cells sorted from blood. Per the publication, the cell subset or site label means: CD45RA+CCR7+. The V and J segments used are TRBV9 and TRBJ2-3, with no reliable assignment of the D segment. The source is a woman between 25 and 40 years old in good health. The DNA sequence is given as TGTGCCAGCAGCGTTCAGCGTTCGGCAGATACGCAGTATTTT. This codes for CASSVQRSADTQYF. Beyond the CDR3, the reference TRBV9 and TRBJ2-3 genes provide the residues; the full variable domain reads: DSGVTQTPKHLITATGQRVTLRCSPRSGDLSVYWYQQSLDQGLQFLIQYYNGEERAKGNILERFSAQQFPDLHSELNLSSLELGDSALYFCASSVQRSADTQYFGPGTRLTVL.